A selection of T cell receptor beta chains follows, all from one sample in a study. Some clones are missing from TCRdb's copy, which holds only in-frame ones; the method was immunoSEQ multiplex PCR. The data show 55,000 to 70,000 clones, 90% to 95% seen once. The sample taken for sequencing was PBMCs. The receptors shown here come from a middle-aged man with rheumatoid arthritis. The CDR3 runs from the conserved cysteine through the conserved F or W. The D gene is left open where the match is weak. Expanded clones are given a class, and other clones once, few, many or no size at all.

j_gene: TRBJ1-5
d_gene: NA
abundance: NA
v_gene: TRBV27
len: 14
CDR3aa: CASSPQTGNQPQHF
CDR3nt: TGTGCCAGCAGTCCACAGACCGGCAATCAGCCCCAGCATTTT

j_gene: TRBJ1-1
d_gene: NA
abundance: once
v_gene: TRBV11-2
len: 13
CDR3aa: CASSWGGNTEAFF
CDR3nt: TGTGCCAGCAGTTGGGGGGGGAACACTGAAGCTTTCTTT

j_gene: TRBJ2-1
d_gene: TRBD2
abundance: NA
v_gene: TRBV6-1
len: 15
CDR3aa: CASSESGLAGDEQFF
CDR3nt: TGTGCCAGCAGTGAGTCGGGACTAGCGGGAGATGAGCAGTTCTTC

j_gene: TRBJ1-5
d_gene: NA
abundance: NA
v_gene: TRBV7-8
len: 18
CDR3aa: CASSFRGQGNPLYQPQHF
CDR3nt: TGTGCCAGCAGCTTCCGGGGGCAAGGGAATCCACTTTATCAGCCCCAGCATTTT

j_gene: TRBJ2-5
d_gene: NA
abundance: NA
v_gene: TRBV7-2
len: 15
CDR3aa: CASSFERQPQETQYF
CDR3nt: TGTGCCAGCAGCTTTGAACGACAGCCTCAAGAGACCCAGTACTTC

j_gene: TRBJ2-3
d_gene: NA
abundance: NA
v_gene: TRBV5-1
len: 14
CDR3aa: CASSPRTSTDTQYF
CDR3nt: TGCGCCAGCAGCCCCCGTACAAGCACAGATACGCAGTATTTT

j_gene: TRBJ2-7
d_gene: TRBD1
abundance: NA
v_gene: TRBV11-3
len: 16
CDR3aa: CASSSNSGTVAYEQYF
CDR3nt: TGTGCCAGCAGCTCAAATTCGGGGACAGTAGCCTACGAGCAGTACTTC

j_gene: TRBJ2-1
d_gene: TRBD2
abundance: NA
v_gene: TRBV7-9
len: 17
CDR3aa: CASSVWTSGTSYNEQFF
CDR3nt: TGTGCCAGCAGCGTTTGGACTAGCGGGACCTCCTACAATGAGCAGTTCTTC

j_gene: TRBJ1-1
d_gene: NA
abundance: NA
v_gene: TRBV10-2
len: 15
CDR3aa: CASSEAQGRNTEAFF
CDR3nt: TGCGCCAGCAGTGAGGCGCAGGGAAGGAACACTGAAGCTTTCTTT

j_gene: TRBJ2-7
d_gene: NA
abundance: NA
v_gene: TRBV7-9
len: 12
CDR3aa: CASSLRTEEQYF
CDR3nt: TGTGCCAGCAGCCTTAGGACTGAAGAGCAGTACTTC

j_gene: TRBJ1-2
d_gene: NA
abundance: NA
v_gene: TRBV7-9
len: 12
CDR3aa: CASSDSFYGYTF
CDR3nt: TGTGCCAGCAGTGACAGCTTCTATGGCTACACCTTC

j_gene: TRBJ1-3
d_gene: NA
abundance: NA
v_gene: TRBV2
len: 14
CDR3aa: CASKSTISGNTIYF
CDR3nt: TGTGCCAGCAAATCAACAATCTCTGGAAACACCATATATTTT

j_gene: TRBJ1-5
d_gene: TRBD1
abundance: NA
v_gene: TRBV2
len: 15
CDR3aa: CASSERMRQGQPQHF
CDR3nt: TGTGCCAGCAGTGAAAGAATGCGACAGGGTCAGCCCCAGCATTTT

j_gene: TRBJ1-4
d_gene: NA
abundance: once
v_gene: TRBV2
len: 15
CDR3aa: CASSQDWDTIEKLFF
CDR3nt: TGTGCCAGCAGCCAAGATTGGGACACCATTGAAAAACTGTTTTTT

j_gene: TRBJ2-5
d_gene: TRBD2
abundance: NA
v_gene: TRBV6-5
len: 15
CDR3aa: CASNGTSGAQETQYF
CDR3nt: TGTGCCAGCAATGGGACTAGCGGGGCCCAAGAGACCCAGTACTTC

j_gene: TRBJ2-3
d_gene: NA
abundance: NA
v_gene: TRBV10-1
len: 13
CDR3aa: CASSDSPVTMQYF
CDR3nt: TGCGCCAGCAGTGATTCCCCGGTCACCATGCAGTATTTT

j_gene: TRBJ1-1
d_gene: NA
abundance: NA
v_gene: TRBV3-1/TRBV3-2
len: 13
CDR3aa: CASSRGQNTEAFF
CDR3nt: TGTGCCAGCAGCAGAGGACAGAACACTGAAGCTTTCTTT

j_gene: TRBJ1-1
d_gene: TRBD1
abundance: NA
v_gene: TRBV19
len: 13
CDR3aa: CASSSDRGREAFF
CDR3nt: TGTGCCAGTAGCTCGGACAGGGGGCGTGAAGCTTTCTTT

j_gene: TRBJ2-1
d_gene: TRBD1
abundance: NA
v_gene: TRBV24-1
len: 15
CDR3aa: CATSPGTGGSNEQFF
CDR3nt: TGTGCCACCAGTCCAGGGACAGGGGGTAGCAATGAGCAGTTCTTC

j_gene: TRBJ2-1
d_gene: TRBD2
abundance: NA
v_gene: TRBV10-3
len: 15
CDR3aa: CAISDRGGSYNEQFF
CDR3nt: TGTGCCATCAGTGATAGGGGCGGGAGCTACAATGAGCAGTTCTTC

j_gene: TRBJ2-3
d_gene: NA
abundance: NA
v_gene: TRBV19
len: 14
CDR3aa: CASSIDLATDTQYF
CDR3nt: TGTGCCAGTAGTATAGATCTAGCCACAGATACGCAGTATTTT

j_gene: TRBJ2-1
d_gene: NA
abundance: NA
v_gene: TRBV3-1/TRBV3-2
len: 14
CDR3aa: CASSQSGRESGRFF
CDR3nt: TGTGCCAGCAGCCAATCGGGACGGGAGTCAGGGCGGTTCTTC

j_gene: TRBJ1-2
d_gene: TRBD1
abundance: once
v_gene: TRBV7-9
len: 17
CDR3aa: CASSYLSWTGGADGYTF
CDR3nt: TGTGCCAGCAGCTACCTTTCTTGGACAGGGGGCGCCGATGGCTACACCTTC

j_gene: TRBJ1-1
d_gene: NA
abundance: NA
v_gene: TRBV18
len: 15
CDR3aa: CASSPQGWGGTEAFF
CDR3nt: TGTGCCAGCTCACCCCAGGGGTGGGGGGGAACTGAAGCTTTCTTT